This T cell receptor beta chain was documented in a study of blood T cells in healthy people across ages. Study-wide results and limits: Age advanced and TCR beta diversity per million T cells fell, roughly linearly. The percentage of naive T cells correlated strongly with TCR beta diversity.

The CDR3 is made up of 15 amino acids. V shed 6 bases and J shed 3 bases, with 18 bases lying between them. Looked up from germline, CDR1 is MNHNY and CDR2 is SVGAGI (reference sequence). For this clonotype: Antigen: not known.

A J-beta primer mix and a sample-barcoded 5' primer were used in a second PCR of roughly 6 to 12 cycles. TCRdb ran MiXCR on the 5' RACE reads and lists one entry per CDR3 protein. The data hold 700,000 to 950,000 distinct CDR3 sequences, with 55% to 70% observed a single time. The sample taken for sequencing was blood. The source of this sequence is a man aged 25-45 years in good health. The chain recombines TRBV6-6 with TRBJ2-7; TRBD2 is a possible D gene (6 bases). The CDR3 coding sequence is TGTGCCAGCAGCCTGACAGCAGGGAGGAACTACGAGCAGTACTTC. It is translated as CASSLTAGRNYEQYF.